Below are 29 T cell receptor beta chains sequenced from a single sample in a study of CXCR3-negative and CXCR3-positive naive CD8 T cells. cDNA libraries for TRB were generated by 5' RACE incorporating UMI labels. TCRdb re-called the 5' RACE reads, yielding one record per CDR3 amino acid sequence without DNA. The listing contains some 28,000 distinct CDR3 sequences. Sequencing was done on a sample of memory CD8+ T cells from blood. The receptor source for this set is a human donor in good health. Some clones in this sample may be carry-over from other donors' samples.

CDR3 protein: CASSQIGRLQFF. The chain carries TRBV23-1 and TRBJ2-1. TRBV23-1 is an ORF, and what it does is uncertain. This CDR3 spans 12 amino acids.

CDR3: CSVVVSASPNTGELFF. V gene TRBV29-1 combines with J gene TRBJ2-2. Germline CDR1 is SQVTM and CDR2 is ANQGSEA. The CDR3 is made up of 16 amino acids.

V is TRBV5-1 and J is TRBJ2-2; TCRdb lists TRBD2, though no DNA is available to test this call. Per germline, CDR1 SGHRS and CDR2 YFSETQ. There are 14 residues in the CDR3. The CDR3 here is CASSDSGGTGELFF. Filled out from reference TRBV5-1 and TRBJ2-2, the complete variable domain reads KAGVTQTPRYLIKTRGQQVTLSCSPISGHRSVSWYQQTPGQGLQFLFEYFSETQRNKGNFPGRFSGRQFSNSRSEMNVSTLELGDSALYLCASSDSGGTGELFFGEGSRLTVL.

The V gene is TRBV29-1, the J gene TRBJ2-2; checking the TCRdb D call of TRBD2 is not possible without DNA. There are 16 residues in the CDR3. The germline V gene encodes CDR1 SQVTM and CDR2 ANQGSEA. The CDR3: CSVEDGTLSDTGELFF.

The chain uses TRBV5-1 and TRBJ2-1; TCRdb's assignment of TRBD2 cannot be checked, as there is no DNA. Germline loops: CDR1 SGHRS, CDR2 YFSETQ. The CDR3 is 14 amino acids. The CDR3: CASSLGGQINEQFF.

This rearrangement joins TRBV20-1 to TRBJ2-1; no DNA is available, so the TRBD2 call from TCRdb remains unchecked. The CDR3 is made up of 13 amino acids. Germline CDR1 DFQATT, CDR2 SNEGSKA (reference sequence). The CDR3 protein is CSAIPGLASEQFF.

The V gene is TRBV29-1, the J gene TRBJ1-1; lacking DNA, the TRBD1 call made by TCRdb goes unchecked. The CDR3 runs 11 residues. In germline, CDR1 is SQVTM, CDR2 ANQGSEA. CDR3 amino acids: CSCVPNTEAFF.

V and J are TRBV21-1 and TRBJ2-7; no DNA is available, so the TRBD2 call from TCRdb remains unchecked. TRBV21-1 represents a pseudogene. The CDR3 totals 15 residues. The CDR3 reads CASSKASGDSYEQYF.

The V call is TRBV27, the J call TRBJ1-5; TCRdb names TRBD1, which stays unverified in the absence of DNA. The germline gives CDR1 MNHEY, CDR2 SMNVEV (reference sequence). The CDR3 has 14 amino acids. CDR3 region: CASSNTGSNQPQHF.

This clonotype counts as medium-sized by frequency. The V call is TRBV7-6, the J call TRBJ2-7; without DNA, the TCRdb call of TRBD1 cannot be checked. Looked up from germline, CDR1 is SGHVS and CDR2 is FNYEAQ. This CDR3 comprises 17 residues. CDR3 in amino acids: CASSLESSAAGIYEQYF.

The chain uses TRBV4-3 and TRBJ2-1; TCRdb reports TRBD1, a call that lacks DNA to check it against. Germline V gene sequence: CDR1 LGHNA, CDR2 YSLEER. The CDR3 sequence is 16 residues long. This CDR3 is CASSQERGGPYNEQFF.

V usage is TRBV14 and J usage is TRBJ2-7; TCRdb returns TRBD1, unconfirmable since there is no DNA. The CDR3 sequence is 13 residues long. CDR1 is SGHDN and CDR2 is FVKESK in the germline V gene. CDR3 residues: CASSHWPGYEQYF.

The rearrangement uses TRBV20-1 and TRBJ2-3. The germline gives CDR1 DFQATT, CDR2 SNEGSKA (reference sequence). The CDR3 is 14 amino acids. CDR3 residues: CSARLFYASDTQYF.

The chain recombines TRBV12-3 or TRBV12-4 with TRBJ1-5. This CDR3 is 16 amino acids long. The CDR3 protein is CASSLDPGRIDQPQHF.

This chain links TRBV7-9 with TRBJ1-2; TCRdb designates TRBD1, a call that cannot be tested without DNA. Per the germline V gene, CDR1 is SEHNR and CDR2 is FQNEAQ (reference sequence). This CDR3 region has 16 residues. This CDR3 reads CASSDLDGGGDYGYTF. The full variable domain, in which reference TRBV7-9 and TRBJ1-2 provide the parts outside the CDR3, is DTGVSQNPRHKITKRGQNVTFRCDPISEHNRLYWYRQTLGQGPEFLTYFQNEAQLEKSRLLSDRFSAERPKGSFSTLEIQRTEQGDSAMYLCASSDLDGGGDYGYTFGSGTRLTVV.

The rearrangement uses TRBV27 and TRBJ1-3; TCRdb selects TRBD1, and the lack of DNA leaves this call unchecked. Germline V gives CDR1 MNHEY, CDR2 SMNVEV (reference sequence). The CDR3 is 15 residues long. CDR3 residues: CASSPGQGLGNTIYF.

V and J are TRBV7-9 and TRBJ2-3; TCRdb names TRBD2, which stays unverified in the absence of DNA. Germline CDR1 is SEHNR and CDR2 is FQNEAQ (reference sequence). This CDR3 region has 12 residues. The CDR3 here is CASSWESDTQYF. Combining the CDR3 with reference TRBV7-9 and TRBJ2-3 gives the whole variable domain DTGVSQNPRHKITKRGQNVTFRCDPISEHNRLYWYRQTLGQGPEFLTYFQNEAQLEKSRLLSDRFSAERPKGSFSTLEIQRTEQGDSAMYLCASSWESDTQYFGPGTRLTVL.

CDR3 sequence reads: CASSQNRYYEQYF. The chain joins TRBV4-1 to TRBJ2-7. The length of the CDR3 is 13 residues. CDR1 and CDR2 (germline): MGHRA, YSYEKL.

The V gene is TRBV23-1, the J gene TRBJ2-1. TRBV23-1 is noted as an ORF with a role that remains uncertain. CDR3 length equals 16 residues. This chain's CDR3 is CASSQSKDLRTNEQFF.

This clonotype registers medium-sized by frequency. This chain connects TRBV7-3 to TRBJ1-1; TCRdb returns TRBD1, unconfirmable since there is no DNA. The germline V gene encodes CDR1 SGHTA and CDR2 FQGTGA. This CDR3 spans 17 amino acids. Here the CDR3 reads CASSLTGGAPQNTEAFF.

The V gene is TRBV3-1, the J gene TRBJ2-1; TCRdb designates TRBD2, a call that cannot be tested without DNA. Looked up from germline, CDR1 is LGHDT and CDR2 is YNNKEL (reference sequence). This CDR3 is built from 16 residues. CDR3 protein: CASSQDPGTYYNEQFF.

The rearrangement links TRBV7-9 to TRBJ2-3; without DNA, the TCRdb call of TRBD1 cannot be checked. CDR1 SEHNR and CDR2 FQNEAQ come from the germline V gene (reference sequence). The CDR3 covers 15 residues. The CDR3 sequence: CASSTPRITTDTQYF.

The CDR3 here is CSVWIAGPSSGANVLTF. The V gene is TRBV29-1, the J gene TRBJ2-6; TCRdb returns TRBD1, unconfirmable since there is no DNA. The CDR3 runs 17 residues. CDR1 is SQVTM and CDR2 is ANQGSEA in the germline V gene.

The rearrangement links TRBV6-2 or TRBV6-3 to TRBJ1-1. CDR1 MNHEY and CDR2 SVGEGT come from the germline V gene. The CDR3 consists of 15 residues. CDR3 sequence reads: CASTEENLMNTEAFF.

The genes are TRBV28 and TRBJ1-5. This CDR3 region has 14 residues. CDR1 is MDHEN, CDR2 SYDVKM, per germline. CDR3 region: CASSLWSSNQPQHF.

This clonotype shows up as medium-sized (0.01 to 0.1%) by frequency. The chain uses TRBV15 and TRBJ2-1; the D call of TRBD1 rests on TCRdb alone, since no DNA is present to check it. Germline CDR1 and CDR2: LNHNV and YYDKDF (reference sequence). The CDR3 is made up of 15 amino acids. The CDR3 protein is CATSEGRGDYNEQFF.

This sequence joins TRBV6-6 and TRBJ2-5; lacking DNA, the TRBD1 call made by TCRdb goes unchecked. CDR3 length: 13 amino acids. In germline, CDR1 is MNHNY, CDR2 SVGAGI (reference sequence). CDR3 sequence: CASSSQGYETQYF.

The V call is TRBV10-2, the J call TRBJ1-1; TCRdb's assignment of TRBD1 cannot be checked, as there is no DNA. Germline V gene sequence: CDR1 WSHSY, CDR2 SAAADI. This CDR3 contains 12 residues. CDR3 amino acids: CASTPGNTEAFF.

The chain employs TRBV12-3 or TRBV12-4 and TRBJ2-7; TCRdb names TRBD2, which stays unverified in the absence of DNA. The CDR3 consists of 13 residues. The CDR3 is CASSLVGLREQYF.